The rows below give T cell receptor beta chains drawn from one sample of a study of cytomegalovirus exposure and HLA in healthy donors. Here immunoSEQ multiplex PCR was the method, and the copy in TCRdb shows in-frame clones only, minus some. The sample carries around 160,000 clones, approximately 75% recorded once. Sequencing was carried out using PBMCs. These receptors all stem from a man aged 45-65 years in good health and CMV-seropositive. The CDR3 runs from the conserved cysteine through the conserved F or W.

TRBV28	TRBJ2-3	CASSFPGGGADTQYF
TRBV6-1	TRBJ2-7	CASRTGDTNYEQYF
TRBV5-1	TRBJ1-5	CASRPGGAGNQPQHF
TRBV6-5	TRBJ1-5	CASSYRVGVPNQPQHF
TRBV10-3	TRBJ2-3	CAISIGGGGTDTQYF
TRBV7-9	TRBJ1-2	CASSSGALYGYTF
TRBV2	TRBJ2-1	CASRTGLSYNEQFF
TRBV10-3	TRBJ2-1	CAISAGLLADNEQFF
TRBV6-5	TRBJ1-5	CASSYSTGRNQPQHF
TRBV4-1	TRBJ1-3	CASSQPGQGTGNTIYF
TRBV7-3	TRBJ1-2	CASSPGQGYGYTF
TRBV4-1	TRBJ2-3	CASSQTRMAPRGTDTQYF
TRBV11-3	TRBJ2-2	CASGLAGNTGELFF
TRBV5-1	TRBJ2-4	CASSKPTGGTKNIQYF
TRBV12-5	TRBJ2-1	CASGSLNEQFF
TRBV29-1	TRBJ2-5	CSVELQVQETQYF
TRBV9	TRBJ2-2	CASSVPSNTGELFF
TRBV6-4	TRBJ1-2	CASKRTGDNYGYTF
TRBV7-6	NA	CASSLAIRQGSHEQYF
TRBV7-6	TRBJ2-3	CASSLDGVDTQYF
TRBV10-3	TRBJ1-5	CAISESTGQGVSNQPQHF
TRBV7-6	TRBJ2-5	CASSRPSGGLVEETQYF